The 7 T cell receptor beta chains reported below all come from one sample, sequenced in a study of response to subunit inactivated influenza vaccine. TCRdb called the RT-PCR reads again in MiXCR, with one record for every CDR3 protein. The table shows under 550,000 distinct CDR3 sequences, with 6.5% to 8% occurring only once. Sequenced here: PBMCs from blood, sampled 23 to 25 months after vaccination. The receptors were gathered from a man aged 45 to 70 who received an inactivated influenza vaccine.

This clonotype appeared a few times. The chain combines TRBV15 with TRBJ2-2, with 7 bases matching TRBD1. The germline gives CDR1 LNHNV, CDR2 YYDKDF (reference sequence). Germline trimming cut 4 bases from V and 2 bases from J; bases unmatched to any gene: 4. The CDR3 is 15 amino acids. CDR3 sequence reads: CATSTYRGNTGELFF. As DNA, the CDR3 is TGTGCCACCAGCACTTACAGGGGAAACACCGGGGAGCTGTTTTTT.

This clonotype was found many times. CDR3 residues: CASSLVSRGNSPLHF. CDR3 coding DNA: TGTGCCAGCAGCTTAGTGTCCCGGGGGAATTCACCCCTCCACTTT. The V gene is TRBV7-2, the J gene TRBJ1-6; D is possibly TRBD1 (5 bases). The V gene lost 1 base and the J gene lost 7 bases, with 11 bases spanning the gap. The CDR3 is 15 amino acids. Germline V CDR1 and CDR2: SGHTA, FQGNSA.

The gene calls are TRBV24-1 and TRBJ2-2, with D perhaps matching TRBD2 (5 bases). The ends were cut back, 1 base at V and 4 bases at J, with 12 bases in the middle. Germline V gene sequence: CDR1 KGHDR, CDR2 SFDVKD. The CDR3 totals 16 residues. The DNA of the CDR3 is TGTGCCACCAGTGATTTTGCAGGACTGGGCACCGGGGAGCTGTTTTTT. It specifies CATSDFAGLGTGELFF.

There are many counts of this clonotype. The V and J genes are TRBV5-1 and TRBJ2-1, with 8 nucleotides matching TRBD1. From germline, CDR1 is SGHRS and CDR2 YFSETQ. There are 15 residues in the CDR3. V shed 3 bases, J shed 3 bases, and the junction held 5 bases outside the gene matches. CDR3 in amino acids: CASSSGQGIYNEQFF. CDR3 DNA sequence: TGCGCCAGCAGCTCTGGACAGGGAATCTACAATGAGCAGTTCTTC.

This clonotype occurred a few times. V usage is TRBV20-1 and J usage is TRBJ1-1; perhaps TRBD1 as D (6 bases). The germline CDR1 and CDR2 sequences are DFQATT and SNEGSKA (reference sequence). Trimming stripped 0 bases from V and 5 bases from J, with 10 bases between. This CDR3 has 13 amino acids. This CDR3 reads CSARDRGETEAFF. The DNA for the CDR3 is TGCAGTGCTAGAGATAGGGGGGAGACTGAAGCTTTCTTT.

V usage is TRBV5-1 and J usage is TRBJ2-2; 12 bases line up with TRBD2. The CDR3 is 17 residues long. The V segment lost 1 base and the J segment 7 bases; nucleotides outside the gene matches: 8. Germline values: CDR1 SGHRS, CDR2 YFSETQ. CDR3 nucleotides: TGCGCCAGCAGCTTGCCGACTAGCGGGAGATCTCACGGGGAGCTGTTTTTT. It codes for CASSLPTSGRSHGELFF.

The sample holds a few counts of this clonotype. The chain uses TRBV20-1 and TRBJ2-5; TRBD2 matches 10 bases. Germline V CDR1 and CDR2: DFQATT, SNEGSKA (reference sequence). V shed 0 bases, J shed 5 bases, and the junction held 9 bases outside the gene matches. The CDR3 covers 16 residues. The DNA of the CDR3 is TGCAGTGCTAGAGATCCCCAGCGGGGGGGCGGTGAGACCCAGTACTTC. Protein product: CSARDPQRGGGETQYF.